These 24 T cell receptor beta chains were sequenced from one sample in a study of cytomegalovirus exposure and HLA in healthy donors. The PCR contained 60 Vbeta and 13 Jbeta primers. Method: immunoSEQ multiplex PCR; TCRdb's copy keeps in-frame clones and lacks some. In all, the sample yields about 130,000 clones. Sequencing was carried out using PBMCs. The receptors here all came from a man between 40 and 49 years old in good health and CMV-seronegative.

The chain links TRBV11-2 to TRBJ2-5; D is possibly TRBD1 (6 bases). Trimming left V 5 bases short and J 4 bases short, with 11 bases between. CDR3 length: 13 amino acids. In germline, CDR1 is SGHAT, CDR2 FQNNGV. The CDR3 loop reads CASSDWGRETQYF. The CDR3 DNA reads TGTGCCAGCAGCGACTGGGGGCGAGAGACCCAGTACTTC.

The J gene is TRBJ2-7, the V gene TRBV6-1, with 7 positions matching TRBD1. With 3 bases clipped from V and 6 bases from J, the junction kept 11 bases outside the gene matches. The CDR3 is 15 residues long. CDR1 is MNHNS, CDR2 SASEGT, per germline. The CDR3 DNA sequence: TGTGCCAGCAGTGAGGTTGGGACAGTTGTTTCCGAGCAGTACTTC. Protein sequence: CASSEVGTVVSEQYF.

The chain has TRBV7-9 and TRBJ2-3, with 9 nucleotides matching TRBD1. Germline-derived CDR1 and CDR2 are SEHNR and FQNEAQ (reference sequence). After removal of 5 bases from V and 4 bases from J, the junction contained 7 bases not matched to a gene. The CDR3 is 15 residues long. DNA of the CDR3: TGTGCCAGCAGCCGGGACAGGGTGCGCTCAGATACGCAGTATTTT. Protein sequence: CASSRDRVRSDTQYF.

The chain combines TRBV4-1 with TRBJ2-5; 7 positions agree with TRBD1. J gave up 5 bases and V 2 bases, and 5 bases lay outside the gene matches. The CDR3 length is 14 residues. CDR1 MGHRA and CDR2 YSYEKL come from the germline V gene. CDR3 nucleotides: TGCGCCAGCAGCCAATTTAACAGGGGTGAGACCCAGTACTTC. This gives the protein CASSQFNRGETQYF.

J is TRBJ1-1 and V is TRBV19, with 10 nucleotides matching TRBD1. This CDR3 has 16 amino acids. The germline CDR1 and CDR2 sequences are LNHDA and SQIVND (reference sequence). V dropped 5 bases and J dropped 4; count of bases not matched to a gene: 10. This CDR3 is CASSLRQGAGGTEAFF. Written as DNA, the CDR3 is TGTGCCAGTAGTCTCCGACAGGGGGCGGGGGGCACTGAAGCTTTCTTT.

V usage is TRBV11-3 and J usage is TRBJ1-2, with TRBD1 as a possible D gene (5 bases). The germline CDR1 and CDR2 sequences are SGHNT and YENEEA. Trimming removed 1 base at V and 5 bases at J, with 8 bases between. This CDR3 contains 13 residues. CDR3 sequence: CASSLGGTYGYTF. Here the CDR3 DNA reads TGTGCCAGCAGCTTAGGGGGCACTTATGGCTACACCTTC. The entire variable domain, with the rest obtained from reference TRBV11-3 and TRBJ1-2, is as follows: EAGVVQSPRYKIIEKKQPVAFWCNPISGHNTLYWYLQNLGQGPELLIRYENEEAVDDSQLPKDRFSAERLKGVDSTLKIQPAELGDSAVYLCASSLGGTYGYTFGSGTRLTVV.

The chain recombines TRBV5-6 with TRBJ1-5, with unresolved D. The V gene lost 4 bases and the J gene lost 6 bases, with 11 bases spanning the gap. Germline V lookup: CDR1 SGHDT, CDR2 YYEEEE. This CDR3 is 13 amino acids long. The chain's CDR3 is CASSGRAGQPQHF. The CDR3 DNA reads TGTGCCAGCAGCGGACGGGCGGGTCAGCCCCAGCATTTT.

The chain joins TRBV15 to TRBJ2-1; 9 bases are a match to TRBD2. CDR1 and CDR2 (germline): LNHNV, YYDKDF (reference sequence). This CDR3 region has 16 residues. Trimming cost V 3 bases and J 2 bases; bases outside gene matches: 5. The CDR3 DNA sequence: TGTGCCACCAGCAGGGGACCTAGCGGGACCTACAATGAGCAGTTCTTC. Translation: CATSRGPSGTYNEQFF. Filled out from reference TRBV15 and TRBJ2-1, the complete variable domain reads DAMVIQNPRYQVTQFGKPVTLSCSQTLNHNVMYWYQQKSSQAPKLLFHYYDKDFNNEADTPDNFQSRRPNTSFCFLDIRSPGLGDTAMYLCATSRGPSGTYNEQFFGPGTRLTVL.

This chain uses TRBV7-9 with TRBJ1-4, with 7 bases aligning to TRBD1. Germline assignment: CDR1 SEHNR and CDR2 FQNEAQ (reference sequence). The CDR3 has 17 residues. Trimming cost V 2 bases and J 5 bases; bases outside gene matches: 11. CDR3 in amino acids: CASSLYGTDPSNEKLFF. Here the CDR3 DNA reads TGTGCCAGCAGCTTATATGGGACAGACCCTTCAAATGAAAAACTGTTTTTT.

The chain recombines TRBV13 with TRBJ2-6; D possibly corresponds to TRBD2 (5 bases). V lost 2 bases and J 0 bases, leaving 11 bases between the germline ends. The CDR3 length is 17 residues. CDR1 and CDR2 from the germline V gene are PRHDT and FYEKMQ (reference sequence). DNA for the CDR3: TGTGCCAGCAGCTTATGGACTTTGGGCTCTGGGGCCAACGTCCTGACTTTC. It specifies CASSLWTLGSGANVLTF.

A note on this clone: One end of the junction is discordant with germline, which a read error may explain. The rearrangement uses TRBV7-7 and TRBJ2-7; no clear D. The V gene's germline CDR1 is SSHAT and CDR2 FNYEAQ (reference sequence). The CDR3 spans 13 residues. The CDR3 nucleotides are TGTGCTAGCAGCTTAGATCGTCACTCCGAGCAGTACTTC. This encodes CASSLDRHSEQYF.

The genes are TRBV6-5 and TRBJ2-1; 8 bases are shared with TRBD2. Germline V gives CDR1 MNHEY, CDR2 SVGAGI. The CDR3 has 15 amino acids. With 6 bases clipped from V and 2 bases from J, the junction kept 6 bases outside the gene matches. The CDR3 DNA reads TGTGCCAGCAGGTTGGGACTAGGACCCTACAATGAGCAGTTCTTC. It specifies CASRLGLGPYNEQFF.

The J gene is TRBJ1-1, the V gene TRBV18; D gene unclear. This CDR3 spans 16 amino acids. CDR1 is KGHSH, CDR2 LQKENI, per germline. V gave up 6 bases and J gave up 1 base, with 18 bases separating them. The CDR3 loop is CASSPSTAFRNTEAFF. The CDR3 nucleotides read TGTGCCAGCTCCCCAAGCACAGCTTTTAGGAACACTGAAGCTTTCTTT.

V usage is TRBV6-5 and J usage is TRBJ1-2; the D is unclear. The V end was cut by 7 bases, the J end by 2 bases, with 17 bases between. Germline CDR1 MNHEY, CDR2 SVGAGI. CDR3 size: 15 residues. CDR3 in DNA: TGTGCCAGCATAGCCTCCCTCAAAACAAACTATGGCTACACCTTC. It codes for CASIASLKTNYGYTF.

The gene calls are TRBV30 and TRBJ1-1, with TRBD1 as a possible D gene (5 bases). Deletions cut 5 bases from V and 4 bases from J, with 14 bases between. The CDR3 has 13 amino acids. The germline V gene encodes CDR1 GTSNPN and CDR2 SVGIG (reference sequence). Here the CDR3 reads CAWAIAGSTEAFF. DNA of the CDR3: TGTGCCTGGGCTATAGCAGGGTCCACTGAAGCTTTCTTT.

The chain joins TRBV9 to TRBJ1-2; no clear D. The CDR3 contains 15 residues. Germline assignment: CDR1 SGDLS and CDR2 YYNGEE. Trimming removed 0 bases from V and 2 bases from J, with 11 bases in between. The CDR3 loop reads CASSVDPRINYGYTF. CDR3 nucleotide sequence: TGTGCCAGCAGCGTAGATCCGAGAATCAACTATGGCTACACCTTC.

The CDR3, as DNA: TGTGCCAGCAGCCAAGAGGCGGGCGGGGACAATGAGCAGTTCTTC. Amino acids: CASSQEAGGDNEQFF. The chain is built from TRBV11-1 and TRBJ2-1; the D gene is possibly TRBD2 (6 bases). V gave up 5 bases and J gave up 5 bases, with 16 bases separating them. This CDR3 contains 15 residues. Germline CDR1 and CDR2: SGHAT and FQDESV (reference sequence).

This sequence joins TRBV7-9 and TRBJ1-3, with 7 bases matching TRBD1. V lost 5 bases to trimming and J lost 0 bases; unmatched junction nucleotides: 4. This CDR3 has 15 amino acids. Germline values: CDR1 SEHNR, CDR2 FQNEAQ (reference sequence). The CDR3 reads CASSPGTASGNTIYF. The CDR3 region has the DNA TGTGCCAGCAGCCCGGGGACAGCCTCTGGAAACACCATATATTTT. The variable domain in full, completed from reference TRBV7-9 and TRBJ1-3, reads DTGVSQNPRHKITKRGQNVTFRCDPISEHNRLYWYRQTLGQGPEFLTYFQNEAQLEKSRLLSDRFSAERPKGSFSTLEIQRTEQGDSAMYLCASSPGTASGNTIYFGEGSWLTVV.

The gene calls are TRBV6-5 and TRBJ2-7, with D perhaps TRBD1 (6 bases). The CDR3 covers 15 residues. Trimming removed 6 bases from V and 2 bases from J, with 17 bases in between. Germline values: CDR1 MNHEY, CDR2 SVGAGI. The CDR3 DNA reads TGTGCCAGCAGCCCCCAGGGGAATCTTCCCTACGAGCAGTACTTC. Its protein is CASSPQGNLPYEQYF.

V is TRBV7-9 and J is TRBJ2-7, with 7 bases aligning to TRBD2. Germline values: CDR1 SEHNR, CDR2 FQNEAQ (reference sequence). V dropped 1 base and J dropped 2; count of bases not matched to a gene: 2. The CDR3 has 14 residues. CDR3 protein: CASSLEGGTYEQYF. The CDR3 nucleotides read TGTGCCAGCAGCTTAGAGGGAGGGACCTACGAGCAGTACTTC.

The chain joins TRBV4-2 to TRBJ2-1; 10 bases line up with TRBD1. With 4 bases clipped from V and 8 bases from J, the junction kept 11 bases outside the gene matches. The germline V gene has CDR1 LGHNA and CDR2 YNFKEQ. The CDR3 has 16 residues. CDR3 sequence (DNA): TGTGCCAGCAGCCCCTCTCTCGGGACAGGGGAATATGAGCAGTTCTTC. Protein product: CASSPSLGTGEYEQFF.

The rearrangement links TRBV7-6 to TRBJ2-1; D gene uncertain. Germline V CDR1 and CDR2: SGHVS, FNYEAQ. This CDR3 is built from 13 residues. Trimming pared 1 base from V and 4 bases from J, leaving 5 bases between. The CDR3: CASSLDLYNEQFF. CDR3 coding DNA: TGTGCCAGCAGCTTAGACCTATACAATGAGCAGTTCTTC.

The chain employs TRBV11-2 and TRBJ2-1; perhaps TRBD2 as D (6 bases). CDR3 size: 14 residues. Germline CDR1 and CDR2: SGHAT and FQNNGV. Trimming removed 5 bases at V and 12 bases at J, with 20 bases between. CDR3 in DNA: TGTGCCAGCAGCGCCGGGACTGGAGTTCAGGGGCAGTTCTTC. Translated: CASSAGTGVQGQFF. Combining the CDR3 with reference TRBV11-2 and TRBJ2-1 gives the whole variable domain EAGVAQSPRYKIIEKRQSVAFWCNPISGHATLYWYQQILGQGPKLLIQFQNNGVVDDSQLPKDRFSAERLKGVDSTLKIQPAKLEDSAVYLCASSAGTGVQGQFFGPGTRLTVL.

The V call is TRBV27, the J call TRBJ2-7, with 8 bases that match TRBD1. The CDR3 totals 15 residues. Germline V gene sequence: CDR1 MNHEY, CDR2 SMNVEV (reference sequence). Germline trimming cut 6 bases from V and 2 bases from J; bases unmatched to any gene: 9. In DNA, the CDR3 is TGTGCCAGCAGGGTGACAGGGGAAAACCCCTACGAGCAGTACTTC. Protein sequence: CASRVTGENPYEQYF.